These T cell receptor beta chains were read from a single sample in a study of shared clonotypes between healthy human individuals. Repertoires were generated with immunoSEQ multiplex PCR, while TCRdb's copy carries only in-frame clones and drops some. The sample yields over a million clones, around 98% seen once. The specimen was naive CD4+ T cells sorted from blood. Receptor source: a man younger than 40 in good health. CDR3s include the opening cysteine and the closing phenylalanine or tryptophan. The order of the fields is clone size, D gene, V gene, J gene, CDR3 DNA, CDR3 protein. The D gene is left open where the match is weak. Not all rows give a size; the values are once, few, many and, for expanded clones, a class.

size: NA
D: TRBD1
V: TRBV28
J: TRBJ1-2
DNA: TGTGCCAGCAGTTTGGTCAGGGGGATAACCGATGGCTACACCTTC
CDR3: CASSLVRGITDGYTF

size: NA
D: NA
V: TRBV4-3
J: TRBJ1-4
DNA: TGCGCCAGCAGCAGCAACTATCCAACTAATGAAAAACTGTTTTTT
CDR3: CASSSNYPTNEKLFF

size: NA
D: NA
V: TRBV28
J: TRBJ2-7
DNA: TGTGCCAGCGAGCGCCGGGGCGAGCAGTACTTC
CDR3: CASERRGEQYF

size: NA
D: TRBD2
V: TRBV4-3
J: TRBJ2-1
DNA: TGCGCCAGCAGCCAAGCGCGGGCTAGCGGGAGGGCCACGGACAATGAGCAGTTCTTC
CDR3: CASSQARASGRATDNEQFF

size: NA
D: TRBD2
V: TRBV27
J: TRBJ2-1
DNA: TGTGCCAGCAGTTTACAGGGACTAGCGGACTACAATGAGCAGTTCTTC
CDR3: CASSLQGLADYNEQFF

size: NA
D: NA
V: TRBV28
J: TRBJ1-2
DNA: TGTGCCAGCAGTTTACCGTTTACGCGTGGCTACACCTTC
CDR3: CASSLPFTRGYTF

size: NA
D: NA
V: TRBV11-2
J: TRBJ2-5
DNA: TGTGCCAGCAGCCCTTTCGCCGTAGGGAGGGAGACCCAGTACTTC
CDR3: CASSPFAVGRETQYF

size: NA
D: NA
V: TRBV9
J: TRBJ2-7
DNA: TGTGCCAGCAGCTCACAGGGTACTCCCCGCGAGCAGTACTTC
CDR3: CASSSQGTPREQYF

size: once
D: NA
V: TRBV11-2
J: TRBJ1-4
DNA: TGTGCCAGCAGCTTAGATCGGGAGGGGTCGGAGTTTTTT
CDR3: CASSLDREGSEFF

size: NA
D: TRBD2
V: TRBV14
J: TRBJ2-7
DNA: TGTGCCAGCAGCCAAGTGACAACCTGGACTAGCGGATTCTACGAGCAGTACTTC
CDR3: CASSQVTTWTSGFYEQYF

size: once
D: TRBD1
V: TRBV25-1
J: TRBJ2-5
DNA: TGTGCCTCTTCCTCCGGGACAGGGGCACCGGAGACCCAGTACTTC
CDR3: CASSSGTGAPETQYF

size: NA
D: NA
V: TRBV9
J: TRBJ1-2
DNA: TGTGCCAGCAGCCCCGGGGGACGTGTGTACTATGGCTACACCTTC
CDR3: CASSPGGRVYYGYTF

size: NA
D: TRBD1
V: TRBV19
J: TRBJ1-5
DNA: TGTGCCAGTAGTATTCGACAGGGTAAGGGCAATCAGCCCCAGCATTTT
CDR3: CASSIRQGKGNQPQHF

size: NA
D: TRBD1
V: TRBV5-1
J: TRBJ1-2
DNA: TGCGCCAGCAGCTTGGAGGGACAGCGAATATCCTATGGCTACACCTTC
CDR3: CASSLEGQRISYGYTF

size: NA
D: NA
V: TRBV16
J: TRBJ1-5
DNA: TGTGCCAGCAGCCAGGGGGCGCGTCCCCAGCATTTT
CDR3: CASSQGARPQHF

size: NA
D: NA
V: TRBV7-2
J: TRBJ1-2
DNA: TGTGCCAGCAGCTACTTCCAACGACAGAACTATGGCTACACCTTC
CDR3: CASSYFQRQNYGYTF

size: NA
D: NA
V: TRBV6-1
J: TRBJ2-7
DNA: TGTGCCAGCAGTGAACTGTCCGGCGGAACCCCCTACGAGCAGTACTTC
CDR3: CASSELSGGTPYEQYF

size: NA
D: TRBD2
V: TRBV5-5
J: TRBJ2-7
DNA: TGTGCCAGCAGCACCCGGGCGACGCTAGCGGGAGACGAGCAGTACTTC
CDR3: CASSTRATLAGDEQYF

size: NA
D: NA
V: TRBV5-6
J: TRBJ2-6
DNA: TGTGCCAGCAGCTTGGGTAGCCTCAGCTCTGGGGCCAACGTCCTGACTTTC
CDR3: CASSLGSLSSGANVLTF

size: NA
D: NA
V: TRBV20-1
J: TRBJ2-1
DNA: TGCAGTGCGTTCAGGAGCAATGAGCAGTTCTTC
CDR3: CSAFRSNEQFF

size: NA
D: TRBD2
V: TRBV29-1
J: TRBJ2-1
DNA: TGCAGCCTGACTAGCTACAGCTCCTACAATGAGCAGTTCTTC
CDR3: CSLTSYSSYNEQFF

size: NA
D: NA
V: TRBV2
J: TRBJ2-7
DNA: TGTGCCACCTCGACCCAACAGGGGGGGGTCTACGAGCAGTACTTC
CDR3: CATSTQQGGVYEQYF

size: NA
D: TRBD1
V: TRBV28
J: TRBJ2-7
DNA: TGTGCCAGCAGTTCGATCGGGACAGGGGACTCCTACGAGCAGTACTTC
CDR3: CASSSIGTGDSYEQYF

size: NA
D: TRBD1
V: TRBV4-1
J: TRBJ2-7
DNA: TGCGCCAGCAGCCAAGGAGCGAACAGGGGCCTCTACGAGCAGTACTTC
CDR3: CASSQGANRGLYEQYF

size: NA
D: TRBD1
V: TRBV2
J: TRBJ1-5
DNA: TGTGCCAGCTGCGCAACAGGGGCAAGACAGCCCCAGCATTTT
CDR3: CASCATGARQPQHF

size: once
D: NA
V: TRBV5-4
J: TRBJ2-1
DNA: TGTGCCAGCAGCCCGGCCCCCCCGGAGATCGATGAGCAGTTCTTC
CDR3: CASSPAPPEIDEQFF

size: NA
D: TRBD2
V: TRBV27
J: TRBJ2-1
DNA: TGTGCCAGCAGTTTCGGGCGGGAGGGCGACAATGAGCAGTTCTTC
CDR3: CASSFGREGDNEQFF

size: NA
D: NA
V: TRBV11-2
J: TRBJ1-1
DNA: TGTGCCAGCATAGAGGGGGGGCAAAAAGTGTACACTGAAGCTTTCTTT
CDR3: CASIEGGQKVYTEAFF

size: NA
D: NA
V: TRBV11-2
J: TRBJ1-1
DNA: TGTGCCAGCAGCTTAGATGTGTCCACTGAAGCTTTCTTT
CDR3: CASSLDVSTEAFF

size: NA
D: TRBD1
V: TRBV11-2
J: TRBJ2-3
DNA: TGTGCCAGCAGCTTACCTCCAATGACAGGGGTTAGGCCAGATACGCAGTATTTT
CDR3: CASSLPPMTGVRPDTQYF

size: NA
D: TRBD2
V: TRBV7-1
J: TRBJ2-1
DNA: TGTGCCAGCAGCCAAGAGACTAGCGGGAGGGCCGATTTTAACACCGAGCAGTTCTTC
CDR3: CASSQETSGRADFNTEQFF

size: NA
D: NA
V: TRBV13
J: TRBJ2-7
DNA: TGTGCCAGCAGCTTAATTGACGCCCTGGGACCCTACGAGCAGTACTTC
CDR3: CASSLIDALGPYEQYF

size: NA
D: TRBD1
V: TRBV5-8
J: TRBJ2-3
DNA: TGTGCCAGCAGCTTGCATAGGGGGCCTCGCACAGATACGCAGTATTTT
CDR3: CASSLHRGPRTDTQYF

size: NA
D: TRBD1
V: TRBV20-1
J: TRBJ2-1
DNA: TGCAGTGCATGGGACAGGGAGCAGTTCTTC
CDR3: CSAWDREQFF

size: NA
D: NA
V: TRBV28
J: TRBJ1-1
DNA: TGTGCCAGCAGTGTGAGGAAGACTGAAGCTTTCTTT
CDR3: CASSVRKTEAFF

size: NA
D: NA
V: TRBV5-4
J: TRBJ1-4
DNA: TGTGCCAGCAGCCCAGTAAATGAAAAACTGTTTTTT
CDR3: CASSPVNEKLFF

size: NA
D: TRBD2
V: TRBV13
J: TRBJ2-7
DNA: TGTGCCAGCAGCTTAGGACTAGCGGGCGAGCAGTACTTC
CDR3: CASSLGLAGEQYF

size: few
D: TRBD2
V: TRBV7-6
J: TRBJ2-3
DNA: TGTGCCAGCACCTCCTCTCCCCCCGGACTAGCGCCAGATACGCAGTATTTT
CDR3: CASTSSPPGLAPDTQYF

size: once
D: TRBD1
V: TRBV5-1
J: TRBJ1-2
DNA: TGCGCCAGCAGCAGGAGACAGGGCGAGGCCTATGGCTACACCTTC
CDR3: CASSRRQGEAYGYTF

size: NA
D: NA
V: TRBV10-3
J: TRBJ1-5
DNA: TGTGCCACTGAGCAGGGAATGGGTCAGCCCCAGCATTTT
CDR3: CATEQGMGQPQHF